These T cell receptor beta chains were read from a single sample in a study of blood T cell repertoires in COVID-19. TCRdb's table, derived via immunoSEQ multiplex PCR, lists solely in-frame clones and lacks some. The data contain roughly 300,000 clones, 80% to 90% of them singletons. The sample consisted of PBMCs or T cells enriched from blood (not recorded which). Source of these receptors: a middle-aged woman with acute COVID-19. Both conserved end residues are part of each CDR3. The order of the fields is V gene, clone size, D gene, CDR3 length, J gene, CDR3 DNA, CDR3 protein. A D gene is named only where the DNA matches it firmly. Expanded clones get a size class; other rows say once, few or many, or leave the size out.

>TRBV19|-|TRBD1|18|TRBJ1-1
TGTGCCAGTAGTATACGAAGGCAGGGGGCAGGTGACGGAAGTGAAGCTTTCTTT
CASSIRRQGAGDGSEAFF
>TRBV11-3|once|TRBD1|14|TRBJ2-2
TGTGCCAGCAGCTTAGCAGGGGGCTCCGGGGAGCTGTTTTTT
CASSLAGGSGELFF
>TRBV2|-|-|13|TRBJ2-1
TGTGCCAGCAGTGAAGGTTACGGGAATGAGCAGTTCTTC
CASSEGYGNEQFF
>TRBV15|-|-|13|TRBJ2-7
TGTGCCACCAGCAGAGATCGGAGGAACGAGCAGTACTTC
CATSRDRRNEQYF
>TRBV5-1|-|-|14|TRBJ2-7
TGCGCCAGCAGCATACAGGGAGTTGGCTACGAGCAGTACTTC
CASSIQGVGYEQYF
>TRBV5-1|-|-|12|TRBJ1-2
TGCGCCAGCAGGCCAGATAACTATGGCTACACCTTC
CASRPDNYGYTF
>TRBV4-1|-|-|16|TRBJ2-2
TGCGCCAGCAGCCATGTTACCGACAGGTCCACCGGGGAGCTGTTTTTT
CASSHVTDRSTGELFF
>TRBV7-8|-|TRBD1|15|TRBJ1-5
TGTGCCAGCAGCTTAGTTGGCAGGGGGGATCAGCCCCAGCATTTT
CASSLVGRGDQPQHF
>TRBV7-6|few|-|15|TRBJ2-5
TGTGCCAGCAGCTCCCCCGGGGGTACCCAAGAGACCCAGTACTTC
CASSSPGGTQETQYF
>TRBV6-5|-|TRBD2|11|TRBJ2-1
TGTGCCACCGGGGGGTACAATGAGCAGTTCTTC
CATGGYNEQFF
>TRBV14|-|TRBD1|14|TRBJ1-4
TGTGCCAGCAGCCTACGGACAGGGTTTGAAAAACTGTTTTTT
CASSLRTGFEKLFF
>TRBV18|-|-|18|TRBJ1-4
TGTGCCAGCTCACCACCTTCACAGGGTGTCGGGCCGCGTCGGAAACTGTTTTTT
CASSPPSQGVGPRRKLFF
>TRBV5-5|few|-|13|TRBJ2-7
TGTGCCAGCAGCTTGGATAGCGAATACGAGCAGTACTTC
CASSLDSEYEQYF
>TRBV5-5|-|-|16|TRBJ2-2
TGTGCCAGCAGCTTGTGGGGACTCAAGAACACCGGGGAGCTGTTTTTT
CASSLWGLKNTGELFF
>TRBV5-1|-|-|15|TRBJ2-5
TGCGCCAGCAGCTCTTGGGCAGGGCCTCGAGAGACCCAGTACTTC
CASSSWAGPRETQYF
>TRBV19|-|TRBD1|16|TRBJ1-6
TGTGCCAGTAGTATAGGGACAGGTCGGGGGAATTCACCCCTCCACTTT
CASSIGTGRGNSPLHF
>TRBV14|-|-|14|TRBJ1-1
TGTGCCAGCAGCCAAGCCGGGGGCGGGGGTGGAGCTTTCTTT
CASSQAGGGGGAFF
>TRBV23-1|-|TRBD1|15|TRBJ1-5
TGCGCCAGCAGTGACAGGGGAAGGGGTGGTCAGCCCCAGCATTTT
CASSDRGRGGQPQHF
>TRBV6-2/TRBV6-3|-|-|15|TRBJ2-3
TGTGCCAGCAGTTTGGTGGCTAGCGGCACAGATACGCAGTATTTT
CASSLVASGTDTQYF
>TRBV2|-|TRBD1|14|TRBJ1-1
TGTGCCAGCAAATACAGGGGCCAGAACACTGAAGCTTTCTTT
CASKYRGQNTEAFF
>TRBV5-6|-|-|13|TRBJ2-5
TGTGCCAGCAGCTCACTTAGCCAAGAGACCCAGTACTTC
CASSSLSQETQYF
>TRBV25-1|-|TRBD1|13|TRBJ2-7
TGTGCCAGCGGGACAGCGACATCCTACGAGCAGTACTTC
CASGTATSYEQYF
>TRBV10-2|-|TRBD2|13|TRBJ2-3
TGCGCCAGTAATCATAGATCGGGGGGTACGCAGTATTTT
CASNHRSGGTQYF
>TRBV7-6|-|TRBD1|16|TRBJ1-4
TGTGCCAGCAGCTTAGCTGTGACAGGGCATAATGAAAAACTGTTTTTT
CASSLAVTGHNEKLFF
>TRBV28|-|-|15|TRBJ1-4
TGTGCCAGCAGTTATCCGGGGATTCAAAATGAAAAACTGTTTTTT
CASSYPGIQNEKLFF
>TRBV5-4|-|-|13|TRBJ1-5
TGTGCCAGCAGCGAGGACTCGGCTCAGCCCCAGCATTTT
CASSEDSAQPQHF
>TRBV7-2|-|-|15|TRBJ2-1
TGTGCCAGCGGTTTAGCGGCCAGCTCCTACAATGAGCAGTTCTTC
CASGLAASSYNEQFF
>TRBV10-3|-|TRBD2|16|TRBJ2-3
TGTGCCATCAGTCCAGAGACTAGCGGGAGCACAGATACGCAGTATTTT
CAISPETSGSTDTQYF
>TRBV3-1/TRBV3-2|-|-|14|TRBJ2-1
TGTGCCAGCAGCCAAGATGTAACTACTAATGAGCAGTTCTTC
CASSQDVTTNEQFF